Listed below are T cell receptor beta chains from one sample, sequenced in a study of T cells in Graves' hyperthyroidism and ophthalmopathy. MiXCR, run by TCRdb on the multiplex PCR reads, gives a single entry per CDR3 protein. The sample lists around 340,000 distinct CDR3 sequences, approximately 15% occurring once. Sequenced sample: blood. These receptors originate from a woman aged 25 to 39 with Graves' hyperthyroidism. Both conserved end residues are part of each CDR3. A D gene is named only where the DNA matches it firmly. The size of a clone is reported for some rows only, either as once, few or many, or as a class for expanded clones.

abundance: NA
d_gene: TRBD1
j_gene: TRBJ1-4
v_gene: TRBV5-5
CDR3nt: TGTGCCAGCAGCGAGGACAGGCGCGTTAATGAAAAACTGTTTTTT
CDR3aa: CASSEDRRVNEKLFF

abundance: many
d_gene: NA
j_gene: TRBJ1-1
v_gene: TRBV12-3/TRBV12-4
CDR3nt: TGTGCCAGCATTCTCAGGGAGAACACTGAAGCTTTCTTT
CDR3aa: CASILRENTEAFF

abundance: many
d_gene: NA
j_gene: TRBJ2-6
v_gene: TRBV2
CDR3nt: TGTGCCGGTACAGCCTCTGGGGCCAACGTCCTGACTTTC
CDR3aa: CAGTASGANVLTF

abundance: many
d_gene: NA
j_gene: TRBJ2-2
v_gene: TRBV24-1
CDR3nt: TGTGCCACCAGTGATGCGGGCAGGCCTAGCACCGGGGAGCTGTTTTTT
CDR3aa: CATSDAGRPSTGELFF

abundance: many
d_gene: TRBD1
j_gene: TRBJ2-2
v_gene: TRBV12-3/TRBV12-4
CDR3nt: TGTGCCAGCAGCCAAGGACAGGGCGTAGGGACCGGGGAGCTGTTTTTT
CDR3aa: CASSQGQGVGTGELFF

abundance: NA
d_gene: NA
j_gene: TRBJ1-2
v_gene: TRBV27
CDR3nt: TGTGCCAGCAGTTTTTATCCGGGTCGGACCTATGGCTACACCTTC
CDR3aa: CASSFYPGRTYGYTF

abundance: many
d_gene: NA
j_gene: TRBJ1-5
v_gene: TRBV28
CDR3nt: TGTGCCAGCTCACTTTATAGCAATCAGCCCCAGCATTTT
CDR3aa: CASSLYSNQPQHF

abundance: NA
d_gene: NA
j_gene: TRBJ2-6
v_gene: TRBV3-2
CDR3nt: TGTGCCAGCAGCCAATCGACTGGGGCCAACGTCCTGACTTTC
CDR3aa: CASSQSTGANVLTF

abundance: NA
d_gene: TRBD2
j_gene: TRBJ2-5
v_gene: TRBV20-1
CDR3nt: TGCAGTGCTAGAGACCCCTTTTTCGGGAGGGCCGGGGAGACCCAGTACTTC
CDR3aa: CSARDPFFGRAGETQYF

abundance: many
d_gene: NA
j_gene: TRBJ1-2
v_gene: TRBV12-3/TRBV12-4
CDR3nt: TGTGCCAGCAGTTTAGAGGTGGGAGCCACCTATGGCTACACCTTC
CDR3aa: CASSLEVGATYGYTF

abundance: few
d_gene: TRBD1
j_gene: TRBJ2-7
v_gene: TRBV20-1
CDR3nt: TGCAGTGCTCCGGACAGGTTCGACTACGAGCAGTACTTC
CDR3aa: CSAPDRFDYEQYF

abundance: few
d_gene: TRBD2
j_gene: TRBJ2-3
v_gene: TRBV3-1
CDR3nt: TGTGCCAGCAGCCAAGAGATAGCGGGAGGGTTCACAGATACGCAGTATTTT
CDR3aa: CASSQEIAGGFTDTQYF

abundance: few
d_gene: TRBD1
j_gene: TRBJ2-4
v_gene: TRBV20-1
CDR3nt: TGCAGTGCAAACAGGGGAGTAGGGGGTTTAAACATTCAGTACTTC
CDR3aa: CSANRGVGGLNIQYF

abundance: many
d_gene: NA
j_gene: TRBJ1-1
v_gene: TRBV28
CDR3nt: TGTGCCAGCAGTGAGACACGCCGGGCATGGGACACTGAAGCTTTCTTT
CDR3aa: CASSETRRAWDTEAFF

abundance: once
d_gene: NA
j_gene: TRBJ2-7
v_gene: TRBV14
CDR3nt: TGTGCCAGCAGCCATAGGGGACGGTACGAGCAGTACTTC
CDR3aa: CASSHRGRYEQYF

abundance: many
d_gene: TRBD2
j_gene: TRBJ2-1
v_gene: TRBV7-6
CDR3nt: TGTGCCAGCAGCTTAGAGCCTTGGGGGAGGGGTATTAGTGAGCAGTTCTTC
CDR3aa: CASSLEPWGRGISEQFF

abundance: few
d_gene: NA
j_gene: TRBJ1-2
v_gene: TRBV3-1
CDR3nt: TGTGCCAGCAGCCAACACGACGGTGGCTACACCTTC
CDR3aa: CASSQHDGGYTF

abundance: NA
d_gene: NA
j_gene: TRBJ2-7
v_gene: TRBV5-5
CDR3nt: TGTGCCAGCAGCTTGGGAAGTGGGAGCTACGAGCAGTACTTC
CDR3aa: CASSLGSGSYEQYF

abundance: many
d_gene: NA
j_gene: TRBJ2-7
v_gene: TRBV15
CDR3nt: TGTGCCACCAGCAGAGATCGGGCGTCCTACGAGCAGTACTTC
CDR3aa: CATSRDRASYEQYF

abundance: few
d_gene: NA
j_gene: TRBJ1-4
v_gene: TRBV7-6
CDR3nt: TGTGCCAGCAGCTTAGCCGGGGGGGGGGAAAAACTGTTTTTT
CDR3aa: CASSLAGGGEKLFF

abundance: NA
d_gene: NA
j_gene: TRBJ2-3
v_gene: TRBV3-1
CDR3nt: TGTGCCAGCAGCCACCGGACTTCCCCCTATACGCAGTATTTT
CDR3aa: CASSHRTSPYTQYF

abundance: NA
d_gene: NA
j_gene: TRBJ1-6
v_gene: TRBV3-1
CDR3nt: TGTGCCAGCAGCAGAGGCCCACTAATGGATTCACCCCTCCTCTTT
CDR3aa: CASSRGPLMDSPLLF

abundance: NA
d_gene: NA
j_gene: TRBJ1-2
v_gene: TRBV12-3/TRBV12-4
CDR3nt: TGTGCCAGCACCGGGCTCTATGGCTACACCTTC
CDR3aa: CASTGLYGYTF

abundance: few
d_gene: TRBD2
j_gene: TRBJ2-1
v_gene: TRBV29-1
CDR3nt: TGCAGCGTGGGACTAGCGGGAGTGAATGAGCAGCTCTTC
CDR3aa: CSVGLAGVNEQLF

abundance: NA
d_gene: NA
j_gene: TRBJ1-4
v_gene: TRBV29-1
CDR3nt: TGCAGCGTTTGGGGAGGAGGGAATGAAAAACTGTTTTTT
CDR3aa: CSVWGGGNEKLFF

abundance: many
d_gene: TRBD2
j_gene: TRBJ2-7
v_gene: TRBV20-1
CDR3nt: TGCAGTGCTCGGACTAGCGTAAGCTACGAGCAGTACTTC
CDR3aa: CSARTSVSYEQYF

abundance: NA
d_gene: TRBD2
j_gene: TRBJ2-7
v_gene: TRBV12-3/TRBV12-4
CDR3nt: TGTGCCAGCAGTGGGGGTGTAGCGGGAGGGCCTGCCTACGAGCAGTACTTC
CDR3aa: CASSGGVAGGPAYEQYF

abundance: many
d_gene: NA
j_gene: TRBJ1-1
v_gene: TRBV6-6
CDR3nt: TGTGCCAGCAGTTACTCGGGAATACATGGTTCTGACACTGAAGCTTTCTTT
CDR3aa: CASSYSGIHGSDTEAFF

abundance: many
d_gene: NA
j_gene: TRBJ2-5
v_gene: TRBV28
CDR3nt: TGTGCCAGCAGTTCCGGGACCCTCGGGACCCAGTACTTC
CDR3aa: CASSSGTLGTQYF

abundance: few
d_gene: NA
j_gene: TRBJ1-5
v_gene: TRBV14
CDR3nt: TGTGCCAGCAGCCCCCACTCCACAGATACGCAGCATTTT
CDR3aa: CASSPHSTDTQHF

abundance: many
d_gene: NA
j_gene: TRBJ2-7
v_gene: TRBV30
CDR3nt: TGTGCCTGGGGCCCAGGCGGGACCCCCCCGGGCGAGCAGTACTTC
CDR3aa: CAWGPGGTPPGEQYF

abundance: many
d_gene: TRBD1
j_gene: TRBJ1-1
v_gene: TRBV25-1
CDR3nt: TGTGCCAGCAGTGGGAACCTAGGGACAGCCGAAGCTTTCTTT
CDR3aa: CASSGNLGTAEAFF

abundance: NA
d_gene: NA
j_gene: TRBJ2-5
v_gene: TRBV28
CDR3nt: TGTGCCAGCGGACATAGGAGAGAGACCCAGTACTTC
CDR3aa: CASGHRRETQYF

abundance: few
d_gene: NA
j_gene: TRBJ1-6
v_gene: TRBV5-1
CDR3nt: TGCGCCAGCAGCCCGGACTCAACACCGAATTCACCCCTCCACTTT
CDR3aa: CASSPDSTPNSPLHF

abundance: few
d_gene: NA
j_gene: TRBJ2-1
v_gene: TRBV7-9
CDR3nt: TGTGCCAGCAGCATCACAGGGAGGGACGGTGAGCAGTTCTTC
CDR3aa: CASSITGRDGEQFF

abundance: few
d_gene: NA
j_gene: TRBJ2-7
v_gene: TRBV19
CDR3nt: TGTGCCAGTAGTATGAACCCCTACGAGCAGTACTTC
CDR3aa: CASSMNPYEQYF

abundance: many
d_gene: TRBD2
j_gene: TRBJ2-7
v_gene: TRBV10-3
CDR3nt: TGTGCCATCTGTAGCGGGAGCGGGAGGGTTTTCGACGAGCAGTACTTC
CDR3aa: CAICSGSGRVFDEQYF

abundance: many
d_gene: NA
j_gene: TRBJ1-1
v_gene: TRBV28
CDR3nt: TGTGCCAGCAGTGTGGACACTGAAGCTTTCTTT
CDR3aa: CASSVDTEAFF

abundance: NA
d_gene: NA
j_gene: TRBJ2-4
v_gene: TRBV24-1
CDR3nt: TGTGCCACCAGTGATCCCAAAAACATTCAGTACTTC
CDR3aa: CATSDPKNIQYF

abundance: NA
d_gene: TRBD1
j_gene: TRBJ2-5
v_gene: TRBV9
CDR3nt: TGTGCCAGCAGCGTAGATTCAGGGGGCCCGAAAGAGACCCAGTACTTC
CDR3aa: CASSVDSGGPKETQYF

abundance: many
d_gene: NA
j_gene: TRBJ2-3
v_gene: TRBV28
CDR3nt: TGTGCCAGCAGTAGCGGGCAAAATACGCAGTATTTT
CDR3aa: CASSSGQNTQYF

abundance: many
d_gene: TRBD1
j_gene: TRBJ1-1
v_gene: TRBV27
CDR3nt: TGTGCCCGCCAGGGGGTCGAAGCTTTCTTT
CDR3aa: CARQGVEAFF

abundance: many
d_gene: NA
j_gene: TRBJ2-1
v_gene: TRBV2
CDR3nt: TGTGCCAGCAGGCTACAGGCATCGGGGTACAATGAGCAGTTCTTC
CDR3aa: CASRLQASGYNEQFF

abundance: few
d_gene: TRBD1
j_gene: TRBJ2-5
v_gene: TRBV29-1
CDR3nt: TGCAGCGTGTGGGACAGGGTACCGCGGGAGACCCAGTACTTC
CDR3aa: CSVWDRVPRETQYF

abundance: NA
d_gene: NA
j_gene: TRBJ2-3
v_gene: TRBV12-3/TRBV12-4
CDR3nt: TGTGCCAGCAGTCCGAGCATGGGGCGGACAGATACGCAGTATTTT
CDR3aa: CASSPSMGRTDTQYF

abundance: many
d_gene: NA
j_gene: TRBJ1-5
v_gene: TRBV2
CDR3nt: TGTGCCAGCAGTGAATCGGCGCAGGGTTGGCAGCCCCAGCATTTT
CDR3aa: CASSESAQGWQPQHF

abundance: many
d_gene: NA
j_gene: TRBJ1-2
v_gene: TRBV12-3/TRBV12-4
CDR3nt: TGTGCCAGCAGTTTCGCAGGGCCGAGCTATGGCTACACCTTC
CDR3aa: CASSFAGPSYGYTF